This T cell receptor (beta chain) was recovered during a study of T-cell reconstitution after alpha-beta-depleted transplantation in children. Study outcomes and limitations: Where alpha-beta T cells came from about two months after transplant was reportedly several hundred expanded graft clones. Day-60 TCRbeta diversity that was high in some patients was derived from surviving recipient T cells and thymic progenitors.

This clonotype was observed at least ten times. Its antigen is still unknown. It was with unique molecular identifiers that the TCRbeta library was prepared. Using its own MiXCR run on the PCR reads, TCRdb lists one record per CDR3 protein. This sample carries more than 200,000 distinct CDR3 sequences, about 8.2% of them seen once, and the ten largest clones take less than 40%. Germline values: CDR1 SGHRS, CDR2 YFSETQ. CDR3 size: 16 residues. J gave up 7 bases and V 0 bases, and 6 bases lay outside the gene matches. This specimen was PBMCs, mostly from graft donor cells, taken 360 days after TCRalphabeta/CD19-depleted stem cell transplant. The receptor's source is a male patient aged 2 to 9 who had a stem cell transplant for acute myeloid leukemia, so the T cells may come from the graft donor. This sequence joins TRBV5-1 and TRBJ2-2, with 10 bases matching TRBD1. CDR3 nucleotides: TGCGCCAGCAGCTTGGCCTTGACAGGGGGCTACGGGGAGCTGTTTTTT. Protein sequence: CASSLALTGGYGELFF. The full variable domain, rest sourced from reference TRBV5-1 and TRBJ2-2, is KAGVTQTPRYLIKTRGQQVTLSCSPISGHRSVSWYQQTPGQGLQFLFEYFSETQRNKGNFPGRFSGRQFSNSRSEMNVSTLELGDSALYLCASSLALTGGYGELFFGEGSRLTVL.